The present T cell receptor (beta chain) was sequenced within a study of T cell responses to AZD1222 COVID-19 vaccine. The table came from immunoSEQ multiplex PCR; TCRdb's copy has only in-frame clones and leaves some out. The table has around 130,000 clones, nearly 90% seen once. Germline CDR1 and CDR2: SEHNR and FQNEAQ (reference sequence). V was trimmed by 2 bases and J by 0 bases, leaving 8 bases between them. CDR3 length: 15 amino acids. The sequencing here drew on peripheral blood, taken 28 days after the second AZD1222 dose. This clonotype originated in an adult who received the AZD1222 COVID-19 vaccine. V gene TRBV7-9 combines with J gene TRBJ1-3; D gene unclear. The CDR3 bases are TGTGCCAGCAGCTTAAACAGCTACTCTGGAAACACCATATATTTT. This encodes CASSLNSYSGNTIYF.